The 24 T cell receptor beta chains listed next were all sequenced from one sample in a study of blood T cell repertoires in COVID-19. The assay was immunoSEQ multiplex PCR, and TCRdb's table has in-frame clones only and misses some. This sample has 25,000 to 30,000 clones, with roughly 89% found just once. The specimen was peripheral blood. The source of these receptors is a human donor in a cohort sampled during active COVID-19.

The CDR3 region is CASNPSGLDEKLFF. The DNA for the CDR3 is TGTGCCAGCAACCCCTCCGGGTTGGATGAAAAACTGTTTTTT. This chain connects TRBV6-5 to TRBJ1-4; D unresolved. V lost 7 bases, J lost 6 bases, and 15 bases lay in between. This CDR3 has 14 residues. Germline CDR1 is MNHEY and CDR2 is SVGAGI.

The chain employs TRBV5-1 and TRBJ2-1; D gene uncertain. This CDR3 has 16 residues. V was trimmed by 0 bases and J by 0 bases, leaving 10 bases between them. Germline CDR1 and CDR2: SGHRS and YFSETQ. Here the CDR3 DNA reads TGCGCCAGCAGCTTGGTTGGCACAAGCTCCTACAATGAGCAGTTCTTC. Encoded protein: CASSLVGTSSYNEQFF. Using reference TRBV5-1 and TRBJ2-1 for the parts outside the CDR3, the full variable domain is KAGVTQTPRYLIKTRGQQVTLSCSPISGHRSVSWYQQTPGQGLQFLFEYFSETQRNKGNFPGRFSGRQFSNSRSEMNVSTLELGDSALYLCASSLVGTSSYNEQFFGPGTRLTVL.

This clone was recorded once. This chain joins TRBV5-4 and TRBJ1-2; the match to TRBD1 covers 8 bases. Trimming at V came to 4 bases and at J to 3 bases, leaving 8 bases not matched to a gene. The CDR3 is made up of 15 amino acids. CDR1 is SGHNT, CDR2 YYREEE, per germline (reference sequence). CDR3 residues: CASSADRAPYYGYTF. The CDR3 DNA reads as TGTGCCAGCAGCGCGGACAGGGCCCCCTACTATGGCTACACCTTC.

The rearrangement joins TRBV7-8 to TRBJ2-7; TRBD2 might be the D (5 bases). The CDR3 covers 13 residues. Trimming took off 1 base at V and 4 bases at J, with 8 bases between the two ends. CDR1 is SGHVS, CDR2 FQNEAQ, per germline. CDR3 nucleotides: TGTGCCAGCAGCTTAGTTAGGGAGTACGAGCAGTACTTC. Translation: CASSLVREYEQYF.

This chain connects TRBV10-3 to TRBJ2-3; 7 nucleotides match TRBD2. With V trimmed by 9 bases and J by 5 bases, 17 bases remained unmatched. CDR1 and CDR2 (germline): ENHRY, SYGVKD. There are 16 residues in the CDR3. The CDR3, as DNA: TGTGCCATTGGTAGAGTTTGGACTAGTCAAGAAGATACGCAGTATTTT. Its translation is CAIGRVWTSQEDTQYF.

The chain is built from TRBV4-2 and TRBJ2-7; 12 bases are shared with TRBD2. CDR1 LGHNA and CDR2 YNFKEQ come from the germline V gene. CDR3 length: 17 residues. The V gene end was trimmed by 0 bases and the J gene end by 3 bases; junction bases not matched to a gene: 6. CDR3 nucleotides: TGTGCCAGCAGCCAAGATGCTACTAGCGGGGGGTTCTACGAGCAGTACTTC. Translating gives CASSQDATSGGFYEQYF.

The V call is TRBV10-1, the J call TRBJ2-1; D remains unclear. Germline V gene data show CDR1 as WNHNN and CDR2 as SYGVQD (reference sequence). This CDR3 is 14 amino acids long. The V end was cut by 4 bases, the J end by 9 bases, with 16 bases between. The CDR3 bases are TGCGCCAGCAGTGGTTCTGCCCTCCGCGGTGAGCAGTTCTTC. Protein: CASSGSALRGEQFF.

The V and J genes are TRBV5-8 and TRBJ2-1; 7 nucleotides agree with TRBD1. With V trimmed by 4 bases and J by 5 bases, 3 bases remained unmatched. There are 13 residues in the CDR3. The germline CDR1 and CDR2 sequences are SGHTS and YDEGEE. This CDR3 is CASSPTGDNEQFF. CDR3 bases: TGTGCCAGCAGCCCCACAGGGGACAATGAGCAGTTCTTC.

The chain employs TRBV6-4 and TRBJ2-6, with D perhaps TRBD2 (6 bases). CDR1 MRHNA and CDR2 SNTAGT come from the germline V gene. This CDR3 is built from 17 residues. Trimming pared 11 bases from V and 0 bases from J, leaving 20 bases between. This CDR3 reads CASNGTSEPSGANVLTF. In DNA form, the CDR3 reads TGTGCCTCTAACGGGACTTCTGAACCCTCTGGGGCCAACGTCCTGACTTTC.

For the CDR3, the DNA is TGTGCCAGCAGTGACAACCAATCCACCGACAAGATCTACGAGCAGTACTTC. Translated: CASSDNQSTDKIYEQYF. The rearrangement links TRBV6-1 to TRBJ2-7, with D unclear. Germline V gene sequence: CDR1 MNHNS, CDR2 SASEGT. The CDR3 has 17 residues. V was pared by 3 bases and J by 3 bases, with 21 bases between.

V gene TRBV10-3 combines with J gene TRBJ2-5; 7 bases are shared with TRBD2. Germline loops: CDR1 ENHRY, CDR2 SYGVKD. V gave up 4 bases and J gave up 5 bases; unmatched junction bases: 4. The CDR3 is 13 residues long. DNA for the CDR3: TGTGCCATCAGTGCGGGGGGACTGGAGACCCAGTACTTC. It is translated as CAISAGGLETQYF.

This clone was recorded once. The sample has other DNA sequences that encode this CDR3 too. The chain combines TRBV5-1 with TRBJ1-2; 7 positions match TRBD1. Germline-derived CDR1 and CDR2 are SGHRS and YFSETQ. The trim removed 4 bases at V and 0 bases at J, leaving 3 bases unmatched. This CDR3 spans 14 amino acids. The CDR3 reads CASSPGQPNYGYTF. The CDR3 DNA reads TGCGCCAGCAGCCCGGGACAGCCTAACTATGGCTACACCTTC. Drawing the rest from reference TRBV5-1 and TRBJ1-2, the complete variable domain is KAGVTQTPRYLIKTRGQQVTLSCSPISGHRSVSWYQQTPGQGLQFLFEYFSETQRNKGNFPGRFSGRQFSNSRSEMNVSTLELGDSALYLCASSPGQPNYGYTFGSGTRLTVV.

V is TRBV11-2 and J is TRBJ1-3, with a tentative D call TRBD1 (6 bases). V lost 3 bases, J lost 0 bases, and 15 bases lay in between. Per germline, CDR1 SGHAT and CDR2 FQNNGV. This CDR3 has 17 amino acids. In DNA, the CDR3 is TGTGCCAGCAGCTTGTCATGGGGGCCCGGCTCTGGAAACACCATATATTTT. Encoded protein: CASSLSWGPGSGNTIYF.

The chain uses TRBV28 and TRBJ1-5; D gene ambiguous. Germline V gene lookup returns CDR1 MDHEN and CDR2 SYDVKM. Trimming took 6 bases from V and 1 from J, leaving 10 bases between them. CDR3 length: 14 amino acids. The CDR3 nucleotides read TGTGCCAGCAGCAGCGATGGGAGCAATCAGCCCCAGCATTTT. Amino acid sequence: CASSSDGSNQPQHF.

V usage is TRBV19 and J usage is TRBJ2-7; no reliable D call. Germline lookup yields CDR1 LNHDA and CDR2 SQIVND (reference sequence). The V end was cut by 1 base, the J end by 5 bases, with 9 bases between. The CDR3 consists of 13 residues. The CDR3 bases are TGTGCCAGTAGTATAGGCCAGGCGAACGAGCAGTACTTC. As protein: CASSIGQANEQYF. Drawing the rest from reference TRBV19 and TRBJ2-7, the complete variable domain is DGGITQSPKYLFRKEGQNVTLSCEQNLNHDAMYWYRQDPGQGLRLIYYSQIVNDFQKGDIAEGYSVSREKKESFPLTVTSAQKNPTAFYLCASSIGQANEQYFGPGTRLTVT.

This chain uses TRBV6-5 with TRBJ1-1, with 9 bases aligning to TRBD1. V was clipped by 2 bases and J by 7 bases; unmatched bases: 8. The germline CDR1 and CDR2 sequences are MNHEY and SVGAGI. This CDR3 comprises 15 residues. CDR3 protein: CASSYPGQGALEAFF. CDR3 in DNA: TGTGCCAGCAGTTACCCGGGACAGGGAGCACTTGAAGCTTTCTTT.

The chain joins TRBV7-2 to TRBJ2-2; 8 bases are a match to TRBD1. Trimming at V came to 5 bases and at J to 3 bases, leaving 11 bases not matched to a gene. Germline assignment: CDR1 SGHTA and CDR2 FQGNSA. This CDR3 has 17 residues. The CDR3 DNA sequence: TGTGCCAGCAGCCCGGGGACAGGCCCCGACGACACCGGGGAGCTGTTTTTT. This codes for CASSPGTGPDDTGELFF.

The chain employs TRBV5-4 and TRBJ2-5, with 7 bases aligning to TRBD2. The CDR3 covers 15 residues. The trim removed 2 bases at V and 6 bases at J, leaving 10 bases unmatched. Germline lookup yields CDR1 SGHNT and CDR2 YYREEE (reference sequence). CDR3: CASSLDGGSMKTQYF. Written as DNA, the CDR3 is TGTGCCAGCAGCTTAGATGGCGGGAGTATGAAGACCCAGTACTTC.

The CDR3 region is CATSRRLATQYF. In nucleotides, the CDR3 is TGTGCCACCAGCAGGAGACTAGCAACGCAGTATTTT. The gene calls are TRBV15 and TRBJ2-3; 7 bases map to TRBD2. The V gene end was trimmed by 3 bases and the J gene end by 9 bases; junction bases not matched to a gene: 3. The CDR3 contains 12 residues. Germline CDR1 LNHNV, CDR2 YYDKDF (reference sequence).

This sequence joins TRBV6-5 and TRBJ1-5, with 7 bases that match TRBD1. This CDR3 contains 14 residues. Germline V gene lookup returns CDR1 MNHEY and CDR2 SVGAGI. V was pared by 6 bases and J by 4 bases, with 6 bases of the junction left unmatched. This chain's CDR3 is CASSKTGRNQPQHF. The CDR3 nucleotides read TGTGCCAGCAGCAAGACAGGGAGAAATCAGCCCCAGCATTTT.

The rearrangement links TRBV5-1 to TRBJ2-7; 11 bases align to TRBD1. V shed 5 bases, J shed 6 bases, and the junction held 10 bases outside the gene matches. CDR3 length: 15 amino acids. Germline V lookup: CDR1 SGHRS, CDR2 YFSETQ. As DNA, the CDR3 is TGCGCCAGCAGGGAAGGGACAGGGGGATTTGGCGAGCAGTACTTC. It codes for CASREGTGGFGEQYF. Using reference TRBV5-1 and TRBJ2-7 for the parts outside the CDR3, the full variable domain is KAGVTQTPRYLIKTRGQQVTLSCSPISGHRSVSWYQQTPGQGLQFLFEYFSETQRNKGNFPGRFSGRQFSNSRSEMNVSTLELGDSALYLCASREGTGGFGEQYFGPGTRLTVT.

The CDR3 bases are TGTGCCACCAGTGATTGGGCAGCCGAGACCCAGTACTTC. Translating it yields CATSDWAAETQYF. V and J are TRBV24-1 and TRBJ2-5; D not resolved. V gave up 2 bases and J gave up 5 bases, with 8 bases separating them. This CDR3 is built from 13 residues. Per the germline V gene, CDR1 is KGHDR and CDR2 is SFDVKD.

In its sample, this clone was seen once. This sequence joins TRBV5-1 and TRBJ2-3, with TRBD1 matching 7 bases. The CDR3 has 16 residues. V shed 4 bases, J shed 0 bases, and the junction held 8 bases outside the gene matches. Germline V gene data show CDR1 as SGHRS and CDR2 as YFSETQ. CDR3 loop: CASSLKTGWSTDTQYF. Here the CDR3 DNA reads TGCGCCAGCAGCCTAAAGACAGGGTGGAGCACAGATACGCAGTATTTT.

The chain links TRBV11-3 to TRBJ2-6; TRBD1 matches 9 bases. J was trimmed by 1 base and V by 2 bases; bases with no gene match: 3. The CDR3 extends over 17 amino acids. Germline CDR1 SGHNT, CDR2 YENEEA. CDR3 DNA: TGTGCCAGCAGCTTAAACAGGGGGCAATCTGGGGCCAACGTCCTGACTTTC. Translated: CASSLNRGQSGANVLTF.